The 12 T cell receptor beta chains below were found in one sample sequenced in a study of control samples from healthy donors and cancer patients. Here immunoSEQ multiplex PCR was the method, and the copy in TCRdb shows in-frame clones only, minus some. The sample includes about 100,000 clones, about 82% of them seen just once. Sequencing was carried out using blood. The receptor source for this set is a man under 40 in good health.

The CDR3: CASSLQGAKGTDTQYF. The DNA for the CDR3 is TGCGCCAGCAGCTTACAGGGGGCGAAAGGCACAGATACGCAGTATTTT. The chain uses TRBV5-1 and TRBJ2-3; 9 bases are a match to TRBD1. Germline V gene data show CDR1 as SGHRS and CDR2 as YFSETQ. Trimming at V came to 2 bases and at J to 1 base, leaving 5 bases not matched to a gene. The CDR3 loop spans 16 amino acids.

The chain uses TRBV6-6 and TRBJ1-1, with D possibly being TRBD1 (5 bases). V lost 2 bases and J 4 bases, leaving 11 bases between the germline ends. The CDR3 is made up of 14 amino acids. CDR1 and CDR2 from the germline V gene are MNHNY and SVGAGI (reference sequence). The CDR3 sequence: CASSYAGESTEAFF. CDR3 in DNA: TGTGCCAGCAGTTACGCGGGGGAGAGCACTGAAGCTTTCTTT.

The chain joins TRBV7-8 to TRBJ1-1; D is unresolved. V lost 1 base, J lost 2 bases, and 8 bases lay in between. CDR1 is SGHVS, CDR2 FQNEAQ, per germline. This CDR3 has 14 residues. In nucleotides, the CDR3 is TGTGCCAGCAGCTTAGAAGCGGGTAACACTGAAGCTTTCTTT. Protein: CASSLEAGNTEAFF.

This clone rates as medium-sized. Additional DNA sequences in this sample encode the identical CDR3. V usage is TRBV9 and J usage is TRBJ1-3, with D possibly matching TRBD1 (6 bases). The CDR3 totals 15 residues. Trimming left V 2 bases short and J 2 bases short, with 11 bases between. The germline CDR1 and CDR2 sequences are SGDLS and YYNGEE. This CDR3 reads CASSVEGGTGNTIYF. The CDR3 region has the DNA TGTGCCAGCAGCGTGGAGGGGGGAACTGGAAACACCATATATTTT.

The rearrangement links TRBV19 to TRBJ2-3; no clear D gene. The ends were cut back, 6 bases at V and 2 bases at J, with 12 bases in the middle. Germline CDR1 reads LNHDA; CDR2 reads SQIVND (reference sequence). The CDR3 is 14 amino acids. The CDR3 spells CASSLLNPTDTQYF. CDR3 DNA: TGTGCCAGTAGCCTCCTGAACCCCACAGATACGCAGTATTTT.

The chain has TRBV18 and TRBJ1-1; D is possibly TRBD1 (5 bases). Between the trimmed V and J ends, which lost 2 bases and 4 bases, there was a span of 20 bases. The CDR3 is 17 residues long. CDR1 and CDR2 from the germline V gene are KGHSH and LQKENI. The CDR3 region is CASSPMAGTALGTEAFF. The CDR3 DNA follows: TGTGCCAGCTCACCAATGGCAGGGACGGCATTGGGCACTGAAGCTTTCTTT.

V gene TRBV5-1 combines with J gene TRBJ2-1; the D gene is possibly TRBD2 (5 bases). V lost 0 bases and J 9 bases, leaving 13 bases between the germline ends. Germline CDR1 is SGHRS and CDR2 is YFSETQ. CDR3 length equals 14 residues. The DNA of the CDR3 is TGCGCCAGCAGCTTGGCCAGAGGGAGAAGTGAGCAGTTCTTC. Its translation: CASSLARGRSEQFF.

This clone was detected only once. V is TRBV30 and J is TRBJ1-1, with unresolved D. CDR3 size: 13 residues. Germline V gene sequence: CDR1 GTSNPN, CDR2 SVGIG (reference sequence). The V and J ends lost 2 bases and 3 bases respectively, with 10 bases between them. This CDR3 is CAWSYAADTEAFF. DNA of the CDR3: TGTGCCTGGAGTTACGCCGCGGACACTGAAGCTTTCTTT. The entire variable domain, with the rest obtained from reference TRBV30 and TRBJ1-1, is as follows: SQTIHQWPATLVQPVGSPLSLECTVEGTSNPNLYWYRQAAGRGLQLLFYSVGIGQISSEVPQNLSASRPQDRQFILSSKKLLLSDSGFYLCAWSYAADTEAFFGQGTRLTVV.

This clone was seen just once. V and J are TRBV7-8 and TRBJ2-5, with 9 bases aligning to TRBD2. CDR1 is SGHVS, CDR2 FQNEAQ, per germline. The V and J ends lost 4 bases and 5 bases, in that order; junction bases with no gene match: 14. CDR3 length: 17 amino acids. The chain's CDR3 is CASSSRVSRGGWETQYF. The CDR3 nucleotides are TGTGCCAGCAGCTCCCGAGTTTCGCGGGGGGGCTGGGAGACCCAGTACTTC.

This clone was recorded only once. The rearrangement links TRBV5-1 to TRBJ1-6; D is possibly TRBD1 (5 bases). Between the trimmed V and J ends, which lost 3 bases and 1 base, there was a span of 11 bases. The CDR3 is 16 amino acids. CDR1 SGHRS and CDR2 YFSETQ come from the germline V gene. The CDR3 coding sequence is TGCGCCAGCAGCTCGACGGGGGGATCCTATAATTCACCCCTCCACTTT. Protein product: CASSSTGGSYNSPLHF.

The chain employs TRBV27 and TRBJ1-4, with no clear D. Trimming removed 0 bases from V and 11 bases from J, with 16 bases in between. CDR3 length: 15 residues. Germline lookup yields CDR1 MNHEY and CDR2 SMNVEV (reference sequence). The CDR3 spells CASSLSSGKSRKLFF. DNA for the CDR3: TGTGCCAGCAGTTTATCGTCGGGCAAAAGTCGGAAACTGTTTTTT.

V gene TRBV19 combines with J gene TRBJ2-3; TRBD2 agrees at 7 bases. Unmatched junction bases numbered 10, after V lost 5 bases and J lost 2 bases. The CDR3 is 16 residues long. Germline-derived CDR1 and CDR2 are LNHDA and SQIVND (reference sequence). In DNA form, the CDR3 reads TGTGCCAGTAGTCTCTCCTTGCGGGGGTACACAGATACGCAGTATTTT. Translation: CASSLSLRGYTDTQYF. The full variable domain, with the rest looked up from reference TRBV19 and TRBJ2-3, is DGGITQSPKYLFRKEGQNVTLSCEQNLNHDAMYWYRQDPGQGLRLIYYSQIVNDFQKGDIAEGYSVSREKKESFPLTVTSAQKNPTAFYLCASSLSLRGYTDTQYFGPGTRLTVL.